These 25 T cell receptor beta chains were sequenced from one sample in a study of blood T cells in healthy people across ages. A J-beta primer mix and a sample-barcoded 5' primer were used in a second PCR of about 7 to 12 cycles. TCRdb itself ran the 5' RACE reads through MiXCR, one entry per CDR3 protein. In the table there are more than 900,000 distinct CDR3 sequences, almost 25% of which are singletons. The data also belong to a second study, concerning T cells of mothers and their children.

The sequenced material came from blood. These receptors all come from a girl aged 2 to 9 in good health.

This clonotype appeared a few times. The V call is TRBV12-5, the J call TRBJ1-5; D call uncertain. Germline-derived CDR1 and CDR2 are LGHNT and FRNRAP. V lost 7 bases, J lost 0 bases, and 13 bases lay in between. The CDR3 has 15 residues. The CDR3, as DNA: TGTGCTAGTGCCACGGACCGAGATAGCAATCAGCCCCAGCATTTT. Translated: CASATDRDSNQPQHF.

This chain connects TRBV28 to TRBJ2-5; no clear D gene. The ends were cut back, 4 bases at V and 5 bases at J, with 11 bases in the middle. Germline assignment: CDR1 MDHEN and CDR2 SYDVKM. The CDR3 covers 13 residues. CDR3 coding DNA: TGTGCCAGCAGTTCGCCGGCGGTGGAGACCCAGTACTTC. This gives the protein CASSSPAVETQYF. Looking up the rest from reference TRBV28 and TRBJ2-5 gives the full variable domain: DVKVTQSSRYLVKRTGEKVFLECVQDMDHENMFWYRQDPGLGLRLIYFSYDVKMKEKGDIPEGYSVSREKKERFSLILESASTNQTSMYLCASSSPAVETQYFGPGTRLLVL.

This clonotype has just a few counts. The chain couples TRBV20-1 to TRBJ2-5; D remains ambiguous. V was pared by 0 bases and J by 2 bases, with 10 bases between. This CDR3 region has 14 residues. Germline V lookup: CDR1 DFQATT, CDR2 SNEGSKA (reference sequence). The CDR3 loop reads CSARDLGFQETQYF. CDR3 nucleotides: TGCAGTGCTAGAGATCTAGGCTTTCAAGAGACCCAGTACTTC.

For the CDR3, the DNA is TGCAGTGCTGCCCGAGGGCTAGGAGTCAGAGCCACAGATACGCAGTATTTT. Translating gives CSAARGLGVRATDTQYF. The chain recombines TRBV20-1 with TRBJ2-3; tentatively, D is TRBD2 (5 bases). Trimming removed 5 bases from V and 2 bases from J, with 23 bases in between. The germline CDR1 and CDR2 sequences are DFQATT and SNEGSKA (reference sequence). The CDR3 consists of 17 residues.

The chain uses TRBV6-1 and TRBJ1-2; D unresolved. The CDR3 is 13 residues long. Germline assignment: CDR1 MNHNS and CDR2 SASEGT. Trimming left V 7 bases short and J 1 base short, with 10 bases between. Here the CDR3 reads CASIPTVNYGYTF. DNA of the CDR3: TGTGCCAGCATCCCGACGGTTAACTATGGCTACACCTTC.

V is TRBV20-1 and J is TRBJ2-7; D is uncertain. This CDR3 region has 12 residues. Germline values: CDR1 DFQATT, CDR2 SNEGSKA (reference sequence). V gave up 5 bases and J gave up 3 bases, with 11 bases separating them. CDR3 residues: CSALADDYEQYF. DNA for the CDR3: TGCAGTGCTTTAGCAGACGACTACGAGCAGTACTTC.

On this clonotype itself: The conserved final phenylalanine or tryptophan is absent from the CDR3, which likely points to a read error. The V gene is TRBV12-3 or TRBV12-4, the J gene TRBJ1-1; D gene uncertain. Trimming left V 5 bases short and J 1 base short, with 8 bases between. The CDR3 covers 13 residues. The CDR3 loop reads CASSAEENTEAFY. The CDR3, as DNA: TGTGCCAGCAGTGCCGAAGAGAACACTGAAGCTTTCTAT.

In the case of this clonotype: An end of the junction differs from the germline gene, which may be a read error. The chain uses TRBV7-3 and TRBJ1-2; no reliable D call. CDR3 length: 15 residues. The germline V gene has CDR1 SGHTA and CDR2 FQGTGA. The CDR3 DNA sequence: TGTGCCTGCAGCTCTTTGTGGACTACTAACTATGGCTACACCTTC. Residues: CACSSLWTTNYGYTF.

V gene TRBV7-2 combines with J gene TRBJ2-1; D gene ambiguous. Germline V CDR1 and CDR2: SGHTA, FQGNSA. Trimming took 5 bases from V and 2 from J, leaving 10 bases between them. The CDR3 has 14 residues. DNA of the CDR3: TGTGCCAGCAGCCCGAGTCTTACCTACAATGAGCAGTTCTTC. The encoded protein is CASSPSLTYNEQFF. Drawing the rest from reference TRBV7-2 and TRBJ2-1, the complete variable domain is GAGVSQSPSNKVTEKGKDVELRCDPISGHTALYWYRQSLGQGLEFLIYFQGNSAPDKSGLPSDRFSAERTGGSVSTLTIQRTQQEDSAVYLCASSPSLTYNEQFFGPGTRLTVL.

This clonotype has more than one count but fewer than ten. The V and J genes are TRBV2 and TRBJ2-5; 10 nucleotides agree with TRBD1. With the DNA end fitting TRBJ2-1 better, the J assignment may be wrong. From germline, CDR1 is SNHLY and CDR2 FYNNEI. The CDR3 contains 12 residues. The CDR3 DNA is TGTGCCAGCAGTCGGGACAGGGGTGAGCAGTTCTTC. This gives the protein CASSRDRGEQFF.

This chain joins TRBV25-1 and TRBJ2-5; D unresolved. From germline, CDR1 is MGHDK and CDR2 SYGVNS. V lost 4 bases to trimming and J lost 0 bases, with 6 bases between them. This CDR3 is 13 amino acids long. The CDR3 DNA is TGTGCCAGCAGTGTAAGGCACCAAGAGACCCAGTACTTC. Its translation: CASSVRHQETQYF.

This clonotype has at least ten counts. The chain combines TRBV9 with TRBJ2-5; 7 nucleotides match TRBD2. The closer fit of TRBJ2-1 to the DNA end suggests the J call may be wrong. Germline CDR1 is SGDLS and CDR2 is YYNGEE. The CDR3 has 15 amino acids. The CDR3 DNA is TGTGCCAGCAGCACCTCCGGGACTACCCCCGACGAGCAGTTCTTC. Its translation is CASSTSGTTPDEQFF.

This clonotype has only a few counts. This chain joins TRBV13 and TRBJ1-3; possibly TRBD1 for D (5 bases). V dropped 7 bases and J dropped 1 base, with 11 bases sitting between them. CDR3 length equals 14 residues. Per germline, CDR1 PRHDT and CDR2 FYEKMQ (reference sequence). CDR3 loop: CASIMGLSGNTIYF. The DNA of the CDR3 is TGTGCCAGCATCATGGGACTATCTGGAAACACCATATATTTT.

The chain recombines TRBV5-1 with TRBJ2-6; D not certain. V lost 2 bases, J lost 0 bases, and 6 bases lay in between. Germline CDR1 reads SGHRS; CDR2 reads YFSETQ. The CDR3 extends over 15 amino acids. The CDR3 region has the DNA TGCGCCAGCAGCTTTGACCTCTCTGGGGCCAACGTCCTGACTTTC. Translating gives CASSFDLSGANVLTF.

This clonotype was recorded a few times. The chain carries TRBV29-1 and TRBJ1-1, with no clear D. This CDR3 comprises 10 residues. Germline V gene lookup returns CDR1 SQVTM and CDR2 ANQGSEA. V was trimmed by 4 bases and J by 4 bases, leaving 4 bases between them. DNA of the CDR3: TGCAGCGTTGCGGCCACTGAAGCTTTCTTT. Its protein is CSVAATEAFF. Complete variable domain (other parts from reference TRBV29-1 and TRBJ1-1): SAVISQKPSRDICQRGTSLTIQCQVDSQVTMMFWYRQQPGQSLTLIATANQGSEATYESGFVIDKFPISRPNLTFSTLTVSNMSPEDSSIYLCSVAATEAFFGQGTRLTVV.

This clonotype has a handful of counts. The CDR3 loop is CSVIDGTYEQYF. The CDR3 region has the DNA TGCAGCGTTATTGACGGTACCTACGAGCAGTACTTC. The chain combines TRBV29-1 with TRBJ2-7; no clear D gene. Germline V lookup: CDR1 SQVTM, CDR2 ANQGSEA. V was shortened by 5 bases and J by 2 bases, with 10 bases between the two germline ends. The CDR3 spans 12 residues.

V usage is TRBV7-9 and J usage is TRBJ2-7, with TRBD1 matching 11 bases. The V and J ends lost 2 bases and 4 bases, in that order; junction bases with no gene match: 10. Per the germline V gene, CDR1 is SEHNR and CDR2 is FQNEAQ (reference sequence). The CDR3 contains 17 residues. The CDR3 reads CASSLPNGTGGWYEQYF. In DNA, the CDR3 is TGTGCCAGCAGCTTACCGAACGGGACAGGGGGATGGTACGAGCAGTACTTC.

The chain couples TRBV2 to TRBJ2-5; D ambiguous. The CDR3 contains 11 residues. CDR1 is SNHLY and CDR2 is FYNNEI in the germline V gene. Trimming pared 7 bases from V and 5 bases from J, leaving 8 bases between. The CDR3: CASKGWETQYF. For the CDR3, the DNA is TGTGCCAGCAAGGGATGGGAGACCCAGTACTTC.

The chain combines TRBV12-3 or TRBV12-4 with TRBJ1-3, with TRBD1 matching 7 bases. Germline trimming cut 6 bases from V and 1 base from J; bases unmatched to any gene: 9. The CDR3 consists of 16 residues. The CDR3 DNA reads as TGTGCCAGCAGCCAAGACGGGACAGTTTCTGGAAACACCATATATTTT. It encodes CASSQDGTVSGNTIYF.

The chain links TRBV5-1 to TRBJ2-2; D is perhaps TRBD2 (8 bases). The V gene's germline CDR1 is SGHRS and CDR2 YFSETQ. Trimming left V 2 bases short and J 4 bases short, with 12 bases between. The CDR3 is 15 residues long. CDR3 in amino acids: CASSLQGTSTGELFF. The CDR3 coding sequence is TGCGCCAGCAGCTTACAGGGGACTAGCACCGGGGAGCTGTTTTTT.

This clonotype was observed a handful of times. V is TRBV6-6 and J is TRBJ1-2; unclear D gene. Trimming left V 4 bases short and J 6 bases short, with 12 bases between. The V gene's germline CDR1 is MNHNY and CDR2 SVGAGI (reference sequence). The CDR3 totals 13 residues. CDR3 sequence (DNA): TGTGCCAGCAGTTTTACAGTCACTAATGGCTACACCTTC. Translation: CASSFTVTNGYTF.

This clonotype was recorded a few times. The rearrangement joins TRBV21-1 to TRBJ2-2. TRBV21-1 is assigned pseudogene status. The CDR3 is 12 residues long. The CDR3 is CASSKKSGELFF. The CDR3 DNA is TGTGCCAGCAGCAAAAAATCCGGGGAGCTGTTTTTT.

The J gene is TRBJ1-1, the V gene TRBV29-1; D gene uncertain. V was clipped by 7 bases and J by 1 base, with 7 bases between them. Germline V gene sequence: CDR1 SQVTM, CDR2 ANQGSEA. The CDR3 sequence is 11 residues long. The CDR3 nucleotides read TGCAGCGGGGATAAGAACACTGAAGCTTTCTTT. It encodes CSGDKNTEAFF.

This chain joins TRBV6-6 and TRBJ2-5; D ambiguous. Between the trimmed V and J ends, which lost 7 bases and 4 bases, there was a span of 7 bases. CDR1 MNHNY and CDR2 SVGAGI come from the germline V gene (reference sequence). The CDR3 consists of 11 residues. The CDR3 reads CASKIGETQYF. In DNA form, the CDR3 reads TGTGCCAGCAAAATAGGAGAGACCCAGTACTTC.

In its sample, this clonotype was seen a few times. The gene calls are TRBV28 and TRBJ2-5; D possibly corresponds to TRBD2 (6 bases). V dropped 3 bases and J dropped 1 base, with 18 bases sitting between them. Germline V gene data show CDR1 as MDHEN and CDR2 as SYDVKM. This CDR3 region has 17 residues. The CDR3 loop reads CASSFLNIGSFQETQYF. The CDR3 region has the DNA TGTGCCAGCAGTTTCCTGAATATCGGGAGTTTCCAAGAGACCCAGTACTTC.